One sample yielded the 3 T cell receptor beta chains listed below, sequenced in a study of immune evolution from preneoplasia to lung adenocarcinoma. Generated by immunoSEQ multiplex PCR, the TCRdb table keeps only in-frame clones and is missing some. Of over 10,000 clones listed, about 83% are singletons. Sequencing input: FFPE tissue from an adenomatous hyperplasia lung lesion. Subset: atypical adenomatous hyperplasia (AAH), lung preneoplasia. The receptor source for this set is a person aged 50-70 years with lung adenocarcinoma.

The chain combines TRBV9 with TRBJ2-2; D gene unclear. Trimming removed 0 bases at V and 0 bases at J, with 6 bases between. Germline V gene lookup returns CDR1 SGDLS and CDR2 YYNGEE. This CDR3 spans 15 amino acids. The CDR3 loop reads CASSVGESNTGELFF. CDR3 sequence (DNA): TGTGCCAGCAGCGTAGGTGAATCGAACACCGGGGAGCTGTTTTTT. The full variable domain, in which reference TRBV9 and TRBJ2-2 provide the parts outside the CDR3, is DSGVTQTPKHLITATGQRVTLRCSPRSGDLSVYWYQQSLDQGLQFLIQYYNGEERAKGNILERFSAQQFPDLHSELNLSSLELGDSALYFCASSVGESNTGELFFGEGSRLTVL.

The chain uses TRBV18 and TRBJ1-1, with D perhaps matching TRBD1 (6 bases). CDR3 size: 16 residues. Germline CDR1 and CDR2: KGHSH and LQKENI. Deletions cut 3 bases from V and 5 bases from J, with 19 bases between. CDR3 sequence reads: CASSPSGGARWTEAFF. The CDR3 bases are TGTGCCAGCTCACCTTCCGGGGGCGCGAGATGGACTGAAGCTTTCTTT. Looking up the rest from reference TRBV18 and TRBJ1-1 gives the full variable domain: NAGVMQNPRHLVRRRGQEARLRCSPMKGHSHVYWYRQLPEEGLKFMVYLQKENIIDESGMPKERFSAEFPKEGPSILRIQQVVRGDSAAYFCASSPSGGARWTEAFFGQGTRLTVV.

J is TRBJ2-1 and V is TRBV10-3, with D perhaps TRBD2 (6 bases). The length of the CDR3 is 14 residues. Germline-derived CDR1 and CDR2 are ENHRY and SYGVKD. V lost 0 bases and J 10 bases, leaving 13 bases between the germline ends. CDR3: CAISESGLNGEQFF. For the CDR3, the DNA is TGTGCCATCAGTGAGTCTGGACTAAATGGGGAGCAGTTCTTC.